This T cell receptor (beta chain) is from a study of T cells in Graves' hyperthyroidism and ophthalmopathy (dated by TCRdb to between 2018 and 2021). Study-wide context: Peripheral blood was collected at initial diagnosis, before any treatment. To identify distinguishing TCR V-J signatures, a discovery cohort of around 100 patients was used, comprising 43 with Graves' ophthalmopathy and 57 with stable Graves' hyperthyroidism. Prospective prediction of ophthalmopathy was tested in an independent validation cohort consisting of 18 to 20 hyperthyroidism patients and around 16 patients who later progressed to ophthalmopathy. The approximately 98 discovery patients were randomly divided into training and test sets at a 7:3 ratio. The study also compared thyroid tissue and blood T-cell repertoires from more than five Graves' hyperthyroidism patients. After blood sampling, hyperthyroidism patients were treated with methimazole at a starting dose of 30 mg daily, and ophthalmopathy patients were treated with high-dose intravenous methylprednisolone. TCR Vbeta CDR3 sequencing of 120 to 150 peripheral blood samples (over 40 ophthalmopathy, roughly 74 hyperthyroidism and approximately 17 progressor patients) is reported in the paper. The investigation overall reported the following: In cross-validation, a model built on a 13 V-J signature told ophthalmopathy apart from stable hyperthyroidism with 85% to 90% sensitivity and around 81% specificity, and in testing the same model reached 80%/75%. Blood samples also contained most of the expanded thyroid clonotypes (frequency above 0.001), which suggests that blood repertoires may reflect thyroid immune responses. In validation, the model predicted progression to ophthalmopathy with over 60% sensitivity and 72% to 85% specificity, a median of approximately 6.5 months before onset. No statistical method was used to fix the sample size in advance, and group allocation was not hidden from the investigators.

The TCR beta CDR3 regions were amplified from the RNA transcripts. A first-round RT-PCR of the TCR CDR3 used the HTBI primer set with the Qiagen OneStep RT-PCR kit. Libraries were constructed in a second round of multiplex PCR, after which size selection and purification were carried out. Libraries were sequenced paired-end with 100 bp reads on an Illumina HiSeq2000. On the authors' methods: SOAPnuke was used to process the raw data, with reads discarded if the reads contained adapters or uncalled bases, had a mean Phred below 15, or lacked an exact constant-primer or identifier match. COPE v1.2.5 was used to merge high-quality paired reads, and clonotypes were defined as unique nucleotide sequences. MiTCR v1.1 was used to align clonotypes to the IMGT TRBV, TRBD and TRBJ reference segments. The analysis included only V-J combinations with a frequency above 0.0001, which together covered more than 99% of the repertoires. A TCS score was defined as the ratio between F50 (clonal expansion) and ExV (chaos), using BLOSUM62-based TCRdist between CDR3 peptides within each V-J. Welch's t-statistics and random forest reduced some 510 V-J features to 13, which were used in a naive Bayes classifier (R e1071). Clones were called with MiXCR by TCRdb after fastp trimmed the public reads at Q25, and only in-frame beta chains were retained. When rows share a CDR3 protein, they turn into one entry using the most common DNA and genes. TCRdb, not the authors, supplied the V and J calls. The sample records some 420,000 distinct CDR3 sequences, about an eighth of which are singletons. 5.3% of the sample comes from the top ten.

A patient counted as having stable Graves' hyperthyroidism if no progression to ophthalmopathy occurred over 18 months of follow-up. Hyperthyroidism patients were aged 18 to 65 years and newly diagnosed, with disease duration of less than 2 months. Exclusion was applied to patients with uncontrolled infections, other autoimmune diseases, pregnancy or lactation. Diagnoses were established on the basis of clinical symptoms, serum thyroxine and TRAb, thyroid ultrasound, and orbital computed tomography. PBMCs were separated from approximately 9.9 ml of fresh peripheral blood using Ficoll-Paque density gradient centrifugation. Total RNA was extracted with Trizol reagent, and quality was checked on an Agilent 2100 Bioanalyzer. Taken from cysteine to phenylalanine, the CDR3 has 15 residues. Only the CDR3 portion is preserved as DNA: 45 bases, with reading frame beginning at the first base. V is reduced by 4 bases and J by 7 bases, leaving a spacing of 19 bases between them.

At least ten counts were recorded for this clonotype. What antigen it recognizes has not been identified. No clone much larger than this one lies a single base away; base qualities are absent. Recombination joined TRBV12-3 or TRBV12-4 with TRBJ2-5, and perhaps TRBD2 as D gene, on 7 matching bases. Sequences were obtained from blood. The sequence derives from a woman aged 18-29 years with Graves' hyperthyroidism. The CDR3 has the sequence CASSSLGGGYGTQYF. The DNA is as follows: TGTGCCAGCAGTTCCTTGGGGGGGGGCTACGGGACCCAGTACTTC.